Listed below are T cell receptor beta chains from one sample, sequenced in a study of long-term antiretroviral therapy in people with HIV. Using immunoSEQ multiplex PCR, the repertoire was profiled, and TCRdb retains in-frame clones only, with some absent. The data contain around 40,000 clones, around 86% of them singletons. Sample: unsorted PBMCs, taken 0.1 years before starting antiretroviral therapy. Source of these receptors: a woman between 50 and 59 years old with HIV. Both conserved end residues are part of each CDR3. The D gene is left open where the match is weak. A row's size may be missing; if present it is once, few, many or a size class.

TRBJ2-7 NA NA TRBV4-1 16 CASSQGPQGSVYEQYF TGCGCCAGCAGCCAAGGGCCCCAGGGGTCAGTTTACGAGCAGTACTTC
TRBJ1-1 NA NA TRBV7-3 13 CASSSQGAAEAFF TGTGCCAGCAGCTCCCAGGGAGCGGCTGAAGCTTTCTTT
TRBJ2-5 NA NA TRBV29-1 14 CSVDHWPTSETQYF TGCAGCGTTGATCATTGGCCTACCTCCGAGACCCAGTACTTC
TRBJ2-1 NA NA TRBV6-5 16 CASSYGDPSSYNEQFF TGTGCCAGCAGTTACGGGGATCCGAGCTCCTACAATGAGCAGTTCTTC
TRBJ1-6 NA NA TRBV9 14 CASSVVPDNSPLHF TGTGCCAGCAGCGTAGTCCCAGATAATTCACCCCTCCACTTT
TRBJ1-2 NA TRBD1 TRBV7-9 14 CASSLAGTALGYTF TGTGCCAGCAGCTTAGCCGGGACAGCTCTTGGCTACACCTTC
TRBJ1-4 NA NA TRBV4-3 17 CASSQDSRPGPNEKLFF TGCGCCAGCAGCCAAGATAGCAGACCAGGGCCTAATGAAAAACTGTTTTTT
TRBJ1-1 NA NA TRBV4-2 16 CASSQDPQGRETEAFF TGTGCCAGCAGCCAAGATCCCCAGGGAAGGGAGACTGAAGCTTTCTTT
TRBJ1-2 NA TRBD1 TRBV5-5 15 CASSVTGVGDYGYTF TGTGCCAGCAGCGTTACAGGGGTAGGTGACTATGGCTACACCTTC
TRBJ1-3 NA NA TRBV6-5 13 CASSYGSGNTIYF TGTGCCAGCAGTTATGGCTCTGGAAACACCATATATTTT
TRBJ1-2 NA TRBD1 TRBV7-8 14 CASSQGTGPYGYTF TGTGCCAGCAGCCAGGGGACAGGCCCCTATGGCTACACCTTC
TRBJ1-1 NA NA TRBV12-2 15 CASRLARNRNTEAFF TGTGCAAGTCGCTTAGCGCGAAACAGGAACACTGAAGCTTTCTTT
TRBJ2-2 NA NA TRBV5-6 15 CASSLGGRDTGELFF TGTGCCAGCAGCCTGGGGGGACGGGACACCGGGGAGCTGTTTTTT
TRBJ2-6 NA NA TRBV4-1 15 CASSQREGEANVLTF TGCGCCAGCAGCCAACGAGAGGGCGAGGCCAACGTCCTGACTTTC
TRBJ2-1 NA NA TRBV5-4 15 CASSLGGPAYNEQFF TGTGCCAGCAGCTTGGGGGGTCCTGCCTACAATGAGCAGTTCTTC
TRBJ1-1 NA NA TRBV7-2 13 CASSSGTNTEAFF TGTGCCAGCAGCTCCGGGACTAACACTGAAGCTTTCTTT
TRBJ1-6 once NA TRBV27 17 CASSVVQGLSYNSPLHF TGTGCCAGCAGTGTGGTCCAGGGCCTCTCCTATAATTCACCCCTCCACTTT
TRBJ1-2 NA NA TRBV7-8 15 CASSPSPQAEDGYTF TGTGCCAGCAGCCCTAGCCCCCAGGCTGAAGATGGCTACACCTTC
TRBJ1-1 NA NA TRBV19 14 CASSIVGYATEAFF TGTGCCAGTAGTATAGTAGGGTACGCTACGGAAGCTTTCTTT
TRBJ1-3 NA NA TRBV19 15 CASSIGRTSGNTIYF TGTGCCAGTAGTATCGGCAGAACCTCTGGAAACACCATATATTTT
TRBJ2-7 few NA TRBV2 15 CASSEARQAGYEQYF TGTGCCAGCAGTGAAGCCCGACAGGCGGGATACGAGCAGTACTTC
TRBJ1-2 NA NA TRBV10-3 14 CAISEAVTNYGYTF TGTGCCATCAGTGAGGCAGTTACTAACTATGGCTACACCTTC
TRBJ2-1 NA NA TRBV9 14 CASSGDRGYNEQFF TGTGCCAGCAGCGGGGACCGCGGATACAATGAGCAGTTCTTC
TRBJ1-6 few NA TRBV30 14 CAWTAGGINSPLHF TGTGCCTGGACCGCGGGTGGGATTAATTCACCCCTCCACTTT
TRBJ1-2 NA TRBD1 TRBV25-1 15 CASSEYGDRFYGYTF TGTGCCAGCAGTGAATATGGGGACAGGTTCTATGGCTACACCTTC
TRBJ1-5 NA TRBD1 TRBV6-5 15 CASSPGGGGNQPQHF TGTGCCAGCAGCCCAGGGGGAGGGGGCAATCAGCCCCAGCATTTT
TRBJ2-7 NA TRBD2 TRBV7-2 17 CASSYPFAGGPTYEQYF TGTGCCAGCAGCTACCCATTCGCGGGGGGCCCCACCTACGAGCAGTACTTC
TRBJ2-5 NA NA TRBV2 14 CASSRHKYQETQYF TGTGCCAGCAGCAGACACAAGTACCAAGAGACCCAGTACTTC
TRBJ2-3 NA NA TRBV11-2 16 CASSLLSWASADTQYF TGTGCCAGCAGCTTATTAAGTTGGGCTAGCGCAGATACGCAGTATTTT
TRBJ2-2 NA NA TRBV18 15 CASSLSTGNTGELFF TGTGCCAGCTCACTCTCCACAGGGAACACCGGGGAGCTGTTTTTT